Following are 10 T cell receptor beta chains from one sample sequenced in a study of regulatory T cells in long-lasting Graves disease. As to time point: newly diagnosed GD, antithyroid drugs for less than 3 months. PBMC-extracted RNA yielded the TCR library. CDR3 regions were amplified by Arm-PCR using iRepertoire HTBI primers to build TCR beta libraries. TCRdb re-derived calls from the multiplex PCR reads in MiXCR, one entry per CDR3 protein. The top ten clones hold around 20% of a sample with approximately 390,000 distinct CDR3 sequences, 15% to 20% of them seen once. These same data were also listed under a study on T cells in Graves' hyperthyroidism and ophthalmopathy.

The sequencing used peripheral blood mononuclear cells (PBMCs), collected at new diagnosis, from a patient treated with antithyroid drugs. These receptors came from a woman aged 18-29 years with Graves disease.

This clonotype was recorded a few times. The CDR3, as DNA: TGTGCCAGCACCCCCGGGCAGGGTCCGAACACTGAAGCTTTCTTT. This gives the protein CASTPGQGPNTEAFF. The J gene is TRBJ1-1, the V gene TRBV7-6; D perhaps matches TRBD1 (5 bases). CDR1 SGHVS and CDR2 FNYEAQ come from the germline V gene. The V and J ends lost 7 bases and 1 base respectively, with 16 bases between them. The CDR3 loop spans 15 amino acids.

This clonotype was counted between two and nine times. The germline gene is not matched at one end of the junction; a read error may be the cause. This chain's CDR3 is CASSLGPQRGLYNEQFF. CDR3 DNA: TGTGCTAGCAGCTTAGGCCCCCAGCGGGGTCTCTACAATGAGCAGTTCTTC. The chain recombines TRBV7-7 with TRBJ2-1; 7 bases are a match to TRBD2. CDR3 length: 17 amino acids. The germline gives CDR1 SSHAT, CDR2 FNYEAQ (reference sequence).

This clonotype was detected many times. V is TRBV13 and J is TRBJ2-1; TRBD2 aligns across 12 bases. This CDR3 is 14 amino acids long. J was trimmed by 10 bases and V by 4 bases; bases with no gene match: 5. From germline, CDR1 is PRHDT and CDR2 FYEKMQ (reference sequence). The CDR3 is CASSSNLAGGEQFF. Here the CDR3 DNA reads TGTGCCAGCAGCTCGAACCTAGCGGGAGGGGAGCAGTTCTTC.

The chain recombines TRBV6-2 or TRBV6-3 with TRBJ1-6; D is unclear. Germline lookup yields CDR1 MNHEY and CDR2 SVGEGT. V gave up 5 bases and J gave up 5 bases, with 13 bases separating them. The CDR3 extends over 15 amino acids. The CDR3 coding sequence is TGTGCCAGCAGTGAAATCTCCCCCGATAATTCACCCCTCCACTTT. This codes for CASSEISPDNSPLHF.

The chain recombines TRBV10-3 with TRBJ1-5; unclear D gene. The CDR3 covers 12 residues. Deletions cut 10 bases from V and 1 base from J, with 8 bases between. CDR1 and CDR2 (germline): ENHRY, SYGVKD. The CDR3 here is CATGRSNQPQHF. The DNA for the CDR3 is TGTGCCACCGGGAGGAGCAATCAGCCCCAGCATTTT.

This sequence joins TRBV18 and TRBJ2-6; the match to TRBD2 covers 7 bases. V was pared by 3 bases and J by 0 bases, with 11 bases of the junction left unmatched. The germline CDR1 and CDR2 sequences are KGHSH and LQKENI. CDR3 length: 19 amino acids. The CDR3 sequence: CASSPQAPGGASGANVLTF. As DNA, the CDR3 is TGTGCCAGCTCACCCCAGGCCCCGGGGGGTGCCTCTGGGGCCAACGTCCTGACTTTC.

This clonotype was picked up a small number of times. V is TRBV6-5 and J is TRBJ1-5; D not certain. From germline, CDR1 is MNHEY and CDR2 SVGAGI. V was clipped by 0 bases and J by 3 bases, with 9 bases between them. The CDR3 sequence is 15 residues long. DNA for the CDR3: TGTGCCAGCAGTTACTCGAATGGGGTCAATCAGCCCCAGCATTTT. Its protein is CASSYSNGVNQPQHF.

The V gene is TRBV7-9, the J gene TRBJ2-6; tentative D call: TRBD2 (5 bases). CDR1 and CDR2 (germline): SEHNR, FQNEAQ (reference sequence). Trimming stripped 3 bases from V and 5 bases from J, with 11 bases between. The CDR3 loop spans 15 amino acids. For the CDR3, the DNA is TGTGCCAGCAGCTTTACCGGGGAGAGGGCCAACGTCCTGACTTTC. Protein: CASSFTGERANVLTF.

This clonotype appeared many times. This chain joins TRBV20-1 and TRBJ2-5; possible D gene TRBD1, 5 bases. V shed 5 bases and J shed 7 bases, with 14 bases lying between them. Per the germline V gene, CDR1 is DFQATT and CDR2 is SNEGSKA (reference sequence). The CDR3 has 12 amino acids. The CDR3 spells CSAGHGFSTQYF. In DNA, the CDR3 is TGCAGTGCTGGACATGGTTTTTCGACCCAGTACTTC.

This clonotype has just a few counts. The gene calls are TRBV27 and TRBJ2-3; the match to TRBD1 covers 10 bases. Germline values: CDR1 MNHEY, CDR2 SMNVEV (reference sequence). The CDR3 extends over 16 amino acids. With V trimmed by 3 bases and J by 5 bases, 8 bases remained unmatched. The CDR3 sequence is CASSLQGQGIEDTQYF. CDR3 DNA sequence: TGTGCCAGCAGTTTGCAGGGACAGGGGATAGAAGATACGCAGTATTTT.